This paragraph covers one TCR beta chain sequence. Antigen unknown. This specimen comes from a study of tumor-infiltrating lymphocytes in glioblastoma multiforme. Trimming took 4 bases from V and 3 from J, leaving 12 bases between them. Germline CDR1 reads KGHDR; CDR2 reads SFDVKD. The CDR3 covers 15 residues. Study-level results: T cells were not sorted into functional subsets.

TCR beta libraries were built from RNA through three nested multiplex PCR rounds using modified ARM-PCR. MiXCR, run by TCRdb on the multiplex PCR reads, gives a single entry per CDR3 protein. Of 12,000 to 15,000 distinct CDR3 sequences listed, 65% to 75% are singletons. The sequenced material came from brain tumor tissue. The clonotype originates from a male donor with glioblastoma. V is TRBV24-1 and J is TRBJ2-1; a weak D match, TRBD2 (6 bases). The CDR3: CATSDGGRNYNEQFF. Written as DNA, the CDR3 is TGTGCCACCAGTGACGGGGGTCGGAACTACAATGAGCAGTTCTTC.